This entry lists 10 T cell receptor beta chains sequenced from one sample in a study of blood T cell repertoires in COVID-19. Here immunoSEQ multiplex PCR was the method, and the copy in TCRdb shows in-frame clones only, minus some. In the table there are under 140,000 clones, 65% to 80% of which are singletons. Sequencing input: peripheral blood. The receptor source for this set is a woman aged 55 to 70 with acute or convalescent COVID-19.

The V gene is TRBV19, the J gene TRBJ1-6, with 8 bases aligning to TRBD1. From germline, CDR1 is LNHDA and CDR2 SQIVND (reference sequence). This CDR3 region has 17 residues. V dropped 0 bases and J dropped 7; count of bases not matched to a gene: 8. The CDR3 bases are TGTGCCAGTAGTATAGACCTCCGGGACAGGAGAAATTCACCCCTCCACTTT. Its translation is CASSIDLRDRRNSPLHF.

The chain recombines TRBV13 with TRBJ2-7, with TRBD1 as a possible D gene (6 bases). V lost 2 bases, J lost 6 bases, and 14 bases lay in between. Germline lookup yields CDR1 PRHDT and CDR2 FYEKMQ (reference sequence). The length of the CDR3 is 14 residues. The DNA of the CDR3 is TGTGCCAGCAGCTTACAAGGGGGTAAAGTCGAGCAGTACTTC. Translated: CASSLQGGKVEQYF.

This clone appeared a few times. The CDR3 here is CSVRQGGLAEAFF. CDR3 DNA sequence: TGCAGCGTGAGACAGGGAGGATTGGCTGAAGCTTTCTTT. The rearrangement uses TRBV29-1 and TRBJ1-1; TRBD1 matches at 7 bases. This CDR3 spans 13 amino acids. Germline V CDR1 and CDR2: SQVTM, ANQGSEA. With V trimmed by 6 bases and J by 6 bases, 10 bases remained unmatched. The full variable domain, completed using reference TRBV29-1 and TRBJ1-1, is SAVISQKPSRDICQRGTSLTIQCQVDSQVTMMFWYRQQPGQSLTLIATANQGSEATYESGFVIDKFPISRPNLTFSTLTVSNMSPEDSSIYLCSVRQGGLAEAFFGQGTRLTVV.

The J gene is TRBJ1-5, the V gene TRBV20-1, with TRBD1 identical over 7 bases. The CDR3 loop spans 18 amino acids. The V and J ends lost 3 bases and 4 bases, in that order; junction bases with no gene match: 18. Looked up from germline, CDR1 is DFQATT and CDR2 is SNEGSKA (reference sequence). The CDR3 loop is CSASKAGLQGSGNQPQHF. CDR3 bases: TGCAGTGCTAGTAAGGCCGGCTTACAGGGGAGTGGTAATCAGCCCCAGCATTTT.

J is TRBJ1-1 and V is TRBV6-5, with 9 bases that match TRBD1. This CDR3 is 15 amino acids long. Unmatched junction bases numbered 5, after V lost 6 bases and J lost 0 bases. From germline, CDR1 is MNHEY and CDR2 SVGAGI. Here the CDR3 DNA reads TGTGCCAGCAGGCGGAGGACAGGGGTGAACACTGAAGCTTTCTTT. Amino acid sequence: CASRRRTGVNTEAFF.

The chain recombines TRBV30 with TRBJ1-5, with 10 nucleotides matching TRBD1. The junction had 11 bases not matched to a gene; V was cut back by 5 bases and J by 10 bases. This CDR3 has 14 residues. Germline CDR1 GTSNPN, CDR2 SVGIG (reference sequence). The CDR3 DNA reads as TGTGCCTGGGGAACCGGGACAGGGGCCGCCCCCCAGCATTTT. This codes for CAWGTGTGAAPQHF.

This chain uses TRBV4-1 with TRBJ2-4; D is perhaps TRBD1 (5 bases). V dropped 6 bases and J dropped 6 bases, with 12 bases sitting between them. Per the germline V gene, CDR1 is MGHRA and CDR2 is YSYEKL. The CDR3 contains 13 residues. CDR3 DNA sequence: TGCGCCAGCAGTTCGACAGCTGCAAACATTCAGTACTTC. Translating gives CASSSTAANIQYF.

This chain uses TRBV5-5 with TRBJ1-6; no clear D. The CDR3 consists of 15 residues. The germline V gene has CDR1 SGHKS and CDR2 YYEKEE (reference sequence). Trimming stripped 4 bases from V and 7 bases from J, with 15 bases between. In nucleotides, the CDR3 is TGTGCCAGCAGCCCCCGGACTGCACAAAATTCACCCCTCCACTTT. Protein: CASSPRTAQNSPLHF.

This clone has just a few counts. The rearrangement links TRBV25-1 to TRBJ2-2; TRBD1 is a possible D gene (6 bases). V was trimmed by 8 bases and J by 0 bases, leaving 13 bases between them. The CDR3 loop spans 15 amino acids. Germline V gives CDR1 MGHDK, CDR2 SYGVNS. The CDR3 spells CASEQGLTNTGELFF. In nucleotides, the CDR3 is TGTGCCAGCGAACAGGGCCTAACGAACACCGGGGAGCTGTTTTTT. Based on the CDR3 plus reference TRBV25-1 and TRBJ2-2, the full variable domain is EADIYQTPRYLVIGTGKKITLECSQTMGHDKMYWYQQDPGMELHLIHYSYGVNSTEKGDLSSESTVSRIRTEHFPLTLESARPSHTSQYLCASEQGLTNTGELFFGEGSRLTVL.

The chain carries TRBV7-6 and TRBJ2-1; D is unclear. This CDR3 contains 13 residues. Germline assignment: CDR1 SGHVS and CDR2 FNYEAQ. V was trimmed by 1 base and J by 4 bases, leaving 5 bases between them. The CDR3 bases are TGTGCCAGCAGCTTAGACAGATACAATGAGCAGTTCTTC. Protein sequence: CASSLDRYNEQFF. The full variable domain, with the rest looked up from reference TRBV7-6 and TRBJ2-1, is GAGVSQSPRYKVTKRGQDVALRCDPISGHVSLYWYRQALGQGPEFLTYFNYEAQQDKSGLPNDRFSAERPEGSISTLTIQRTEQRDSAMYRCASSLDRYNEQFFGPGTRLTVL.